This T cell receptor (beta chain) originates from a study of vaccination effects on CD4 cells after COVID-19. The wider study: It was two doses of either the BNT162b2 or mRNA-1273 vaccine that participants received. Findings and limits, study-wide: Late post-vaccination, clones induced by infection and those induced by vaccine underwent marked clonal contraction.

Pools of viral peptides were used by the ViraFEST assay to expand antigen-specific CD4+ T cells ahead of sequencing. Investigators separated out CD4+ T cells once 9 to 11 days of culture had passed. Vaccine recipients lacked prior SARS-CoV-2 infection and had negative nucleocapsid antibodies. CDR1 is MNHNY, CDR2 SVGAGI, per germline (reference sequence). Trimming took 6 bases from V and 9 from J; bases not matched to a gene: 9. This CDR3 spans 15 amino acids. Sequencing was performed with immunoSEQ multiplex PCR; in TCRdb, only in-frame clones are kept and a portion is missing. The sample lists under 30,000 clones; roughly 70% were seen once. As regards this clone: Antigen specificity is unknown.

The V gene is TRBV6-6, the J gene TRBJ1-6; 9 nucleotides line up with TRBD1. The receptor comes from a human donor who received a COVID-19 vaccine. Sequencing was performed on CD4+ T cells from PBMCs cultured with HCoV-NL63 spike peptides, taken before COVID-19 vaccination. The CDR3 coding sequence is TGTGCCAGCAGCAATCCGGGACAGGGCTCTTCACCCCTCCACTTT. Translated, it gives CASSNPGQGSSPLHF.